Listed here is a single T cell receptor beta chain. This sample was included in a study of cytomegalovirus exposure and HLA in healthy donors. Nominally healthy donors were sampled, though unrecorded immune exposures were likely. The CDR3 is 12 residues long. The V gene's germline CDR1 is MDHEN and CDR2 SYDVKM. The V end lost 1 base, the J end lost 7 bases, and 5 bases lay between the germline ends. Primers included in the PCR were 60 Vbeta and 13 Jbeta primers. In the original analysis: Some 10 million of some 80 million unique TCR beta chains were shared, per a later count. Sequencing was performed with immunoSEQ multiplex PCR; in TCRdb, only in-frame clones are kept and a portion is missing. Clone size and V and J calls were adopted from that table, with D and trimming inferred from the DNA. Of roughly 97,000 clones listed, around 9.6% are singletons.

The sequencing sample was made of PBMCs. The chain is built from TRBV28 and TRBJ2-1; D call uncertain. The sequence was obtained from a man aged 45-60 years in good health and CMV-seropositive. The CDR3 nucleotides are TGTGCCAGCAGTTTATTCCCAAATGAGCAGTTCTTC. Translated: CASSLFPNEQFF.